This TCR beta chain emerged from a study of blood T cell repertoires in COVID-19. Recruits, aged about 18 to 90 years, lived in 24 US areas. Cohort allocation depended upon clinical history that participants reported. Germline values: CDR1 SGHVS, CDR2 FQNEAQ. Trimming left V 1 base short and J 2 bases short, with 33 bases between. The CDR3 sequence is 22 residues long. The method was immunoSEQ multiplex PCR; TCRdb's version includes in-frame clones alone and lacks a portion of them. The sample holds 400,000 to 500,000 clones, around nine tenths seen once. The origin of this receptor is a woman under 30 who had been exposed to COVID-19. Sequencing was performed on PBMCs or T cells enriched from blood (not recorded which). This rearrangement joins TRBV7-8 to TRBJ2-7; possibly TRBD1 for D (8 bases). CDR3 in amino acids: CASSLEPGGAGLAETPAYEQYF. The CDR3 DNA reads as TGTGCCAGCAGCTTAGAGCCAGGGGGCGCCGGGCTAGCGGAAACTCCGGCCTACGAGCAGTACTTC. Full variable domain (outside the CDR3, taken from reference TRBV7-8 and TRBJ2-7): GAGVSQSPRYKVAKRGQDVALRCDPISGHVSLFWYQQALGQGPEFLTYFQNEAQLDKSGLPSDRFFAERPEGSVSTLKIQRTQQEDSAVYLCASSLEPGGAGLAETPAYEQYFGPGTRLTVT.